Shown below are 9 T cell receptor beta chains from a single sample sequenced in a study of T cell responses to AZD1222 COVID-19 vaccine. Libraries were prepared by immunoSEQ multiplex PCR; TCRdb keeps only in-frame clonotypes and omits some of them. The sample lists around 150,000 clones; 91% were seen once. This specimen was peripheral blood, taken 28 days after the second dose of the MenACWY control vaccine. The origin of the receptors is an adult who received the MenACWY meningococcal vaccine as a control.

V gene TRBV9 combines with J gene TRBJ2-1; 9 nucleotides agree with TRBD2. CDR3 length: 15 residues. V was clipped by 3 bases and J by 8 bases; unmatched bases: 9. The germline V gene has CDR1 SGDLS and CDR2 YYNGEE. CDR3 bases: TGTGCCAGCAGCGAGTATGCGGGGGGGCCCGATGAGCAGTTCTTC. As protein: CASSEYAGGPDEQFF.

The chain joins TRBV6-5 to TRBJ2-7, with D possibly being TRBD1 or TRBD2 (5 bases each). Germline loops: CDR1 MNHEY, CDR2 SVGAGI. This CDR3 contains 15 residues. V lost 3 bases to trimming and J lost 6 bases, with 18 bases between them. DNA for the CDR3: TGTGCCAGCAGTTATCCCACTTCCGGGGCCAGCGAGCAGTACTTC. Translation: CASSYPTSGASEQYF.

The CDR3 loop is CASSLQGATETQYF. Here the CDR3 DNA reads TGTGCCAGCAGTTTACAGGGGGCTACAGAGACCCAGTACTTC. The rearrangement joins TRBV27 to TRBJ2-5; TRBD1 agrees at 8 bases. Germline CDR1 reads MNHEY; CDR2 reads SMNVEV (reference sequence). V was pared by 2 bases and J by 4 bases, with 3 bases of the junction left unmatched. The CDR3 runs to 14 residues.

The chain's CDR3 is CASSVGGDKLLNTEAFF. The CDR3 nucleotides are TGTGCCAGCAGCGTGGGTGGGGACAAATTGTTGAACACTGAAGCTTTCTTT. The V call is TRBV9, the J call TRBJ1-1; tentative D call: TRBD1 (6 bases). This CDR3 region has 17 residues. V gave up 2 bases and J gave up 0 bases, with 17 bases separating them. Per germline, CDR1 SGDLS and CDR2 YYNGEE.

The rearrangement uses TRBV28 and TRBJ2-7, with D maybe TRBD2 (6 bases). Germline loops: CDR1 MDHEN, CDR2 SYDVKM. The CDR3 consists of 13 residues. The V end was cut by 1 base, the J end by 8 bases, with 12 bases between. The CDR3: CASSLYRGRQQYF. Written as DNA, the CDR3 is TGTGCCAGCAGTTTATACCGGGGGAGGCAGCAGTACTTC.

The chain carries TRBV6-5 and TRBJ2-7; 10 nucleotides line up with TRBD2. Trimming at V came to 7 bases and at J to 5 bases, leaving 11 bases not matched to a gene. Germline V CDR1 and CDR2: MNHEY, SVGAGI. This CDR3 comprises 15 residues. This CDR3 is CASNSLQAGGDEQYF. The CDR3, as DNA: TGTGCCAGCAATTCCCTCCAAGCGGGAGGGGACGAGCAGTACTTC.

The CDR3 bases are TGTGCCACCAGTGCGACCGGGACAGGGGGCGAGGAGACCCAGTACTTC. Protein: CATSATGTGGEETQYF. The chain recombines TRBV24-1 with TRBJ2-5; 12 bases are shared with TRBD1. The CDR3 sequence is 16 residues long. Germline V gene lookup returns CDR1 KGHDR and CDR2 SFDVKD. With 5 bases clipped from V and 5 bases from J, the junction kept 8 bases outside the gene matches.

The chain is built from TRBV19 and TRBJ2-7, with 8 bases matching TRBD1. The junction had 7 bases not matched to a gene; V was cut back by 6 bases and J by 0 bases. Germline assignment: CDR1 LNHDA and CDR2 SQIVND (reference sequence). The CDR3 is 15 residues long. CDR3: CASSKDRGPSYEQYF. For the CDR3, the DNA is TGTGCCAGTAGCAAAGACAGGGGCCCCTCCTACGAGCAGTACTTC.

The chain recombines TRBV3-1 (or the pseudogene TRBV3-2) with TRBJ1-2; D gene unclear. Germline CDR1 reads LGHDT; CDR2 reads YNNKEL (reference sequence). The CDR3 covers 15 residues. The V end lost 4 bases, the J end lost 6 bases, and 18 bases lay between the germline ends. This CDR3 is CASSPPGSAINGYTF. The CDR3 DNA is TGTGCCAGCAGCCCCCCTGGGAGTGCAATCAATGGCTACACCTTC.